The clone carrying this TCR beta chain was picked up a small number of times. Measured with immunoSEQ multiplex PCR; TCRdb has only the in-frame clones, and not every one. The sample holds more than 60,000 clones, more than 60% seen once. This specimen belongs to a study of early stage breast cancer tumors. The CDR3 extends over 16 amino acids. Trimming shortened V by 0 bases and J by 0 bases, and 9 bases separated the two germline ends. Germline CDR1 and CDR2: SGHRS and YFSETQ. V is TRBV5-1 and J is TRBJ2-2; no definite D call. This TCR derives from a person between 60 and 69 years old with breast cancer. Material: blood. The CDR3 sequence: CASSLEVDPNTGELFF. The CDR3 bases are TGCGCCAGCAGCTTGGAGGTCGATCCGAACACCGGGGAGCTGTTTTTT.